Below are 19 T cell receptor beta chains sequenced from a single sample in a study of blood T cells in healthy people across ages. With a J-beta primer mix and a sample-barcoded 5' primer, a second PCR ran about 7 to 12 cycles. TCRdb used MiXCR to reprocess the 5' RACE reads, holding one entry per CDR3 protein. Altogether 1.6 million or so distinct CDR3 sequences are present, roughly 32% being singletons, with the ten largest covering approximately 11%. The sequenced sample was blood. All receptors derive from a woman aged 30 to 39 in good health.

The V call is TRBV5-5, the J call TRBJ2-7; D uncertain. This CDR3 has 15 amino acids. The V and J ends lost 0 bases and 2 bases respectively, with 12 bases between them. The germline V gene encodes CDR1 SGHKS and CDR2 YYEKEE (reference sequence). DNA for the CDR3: TGTGCCAGCAGCTTGGATTCTGGCGAAGCCTACGAGCAGTACTTC. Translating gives CASSLDSGEAYEQYF.

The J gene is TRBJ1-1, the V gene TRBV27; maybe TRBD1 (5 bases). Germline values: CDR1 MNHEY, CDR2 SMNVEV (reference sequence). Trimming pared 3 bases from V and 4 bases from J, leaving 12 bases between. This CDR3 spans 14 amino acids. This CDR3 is CASSLAGSFTEAFF. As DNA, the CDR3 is TGTGCCAGCAGTTTGGCAGGGTCATTCACTGAAGCTTTCTTT.

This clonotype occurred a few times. CDR3 DNA sequence: TGTGCCAGCAGCGTAGCTGGCAGAGGATCGACTGAAGCTTTCTTT. The encoded protein is CASSVAGRGSTEAFF. V gene TRBV9 combines with J gene TRBJ1-1; D is uncertain. V was clipped by 0 bases and J by 5 bases, with 14 bases between them. Germline V lookup: CDR1 SGDLS, CDR2 YYNGEE. This CDR3 contains 15 residues.

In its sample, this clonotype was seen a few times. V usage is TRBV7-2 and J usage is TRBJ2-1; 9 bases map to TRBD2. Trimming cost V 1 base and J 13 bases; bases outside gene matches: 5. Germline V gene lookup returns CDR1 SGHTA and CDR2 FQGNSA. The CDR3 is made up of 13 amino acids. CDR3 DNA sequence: TGTGCCAGCAGCTTAGTACCTAGCGGGGCACAGTTCTTC. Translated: CASSLVPSGAQFF.

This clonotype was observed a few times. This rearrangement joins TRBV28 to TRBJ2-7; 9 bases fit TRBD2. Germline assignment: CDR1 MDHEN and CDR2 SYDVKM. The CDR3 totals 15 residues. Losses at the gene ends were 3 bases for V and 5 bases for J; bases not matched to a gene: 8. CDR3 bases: TGTGCCAGCAGTTTCGAAATTAGCGGGAGAGACGAGCAGTACTTC. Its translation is CASSFEISGRDEQYF.

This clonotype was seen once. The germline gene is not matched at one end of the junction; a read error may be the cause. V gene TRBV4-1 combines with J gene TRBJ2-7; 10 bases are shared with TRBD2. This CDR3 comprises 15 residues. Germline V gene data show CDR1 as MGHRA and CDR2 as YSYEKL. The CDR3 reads CAGSQVAGGTYEQYF. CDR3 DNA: TGCGCCGGCAGCCAAGTAGCGGGAGGCACCTACGAGCAGTACTTC.

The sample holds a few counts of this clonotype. CDR3 region: CASSSLMGQLSTDTQYF. DNA for the CDR3: TGTGCCAGCAGTTCCTTGATGGGTCAGCTTAGCACAGATACGCAGTATTTT. V usage is TRBV6-5 and J usage is TRBJ2-3; no clear D gene. V dropped 4 bases and J dropped 0 bases, with 17 bases sitting between them. Germline CDR1 is MNHEY and CDR2 is SVGAGI. The CDR3 covers 17 residues.

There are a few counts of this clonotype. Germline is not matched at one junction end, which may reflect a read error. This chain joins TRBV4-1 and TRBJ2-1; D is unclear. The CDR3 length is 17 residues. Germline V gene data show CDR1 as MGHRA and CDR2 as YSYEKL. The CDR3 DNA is TGCGCCAGCAGCCAAGATCCCCTACCCAGCTCCTACAATGGGCAGTTCTTC. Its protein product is CASSQDPLPSSYNGQFF.

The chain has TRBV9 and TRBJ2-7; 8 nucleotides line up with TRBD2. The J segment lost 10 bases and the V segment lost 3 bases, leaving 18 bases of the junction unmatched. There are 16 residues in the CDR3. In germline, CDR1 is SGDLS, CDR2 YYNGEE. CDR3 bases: TGTGCCAGCAGCGGGGGACCGGGACTAGGCCAAGAGGCCCAGTACTTC. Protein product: CASSGGPGLGQEAQYF.

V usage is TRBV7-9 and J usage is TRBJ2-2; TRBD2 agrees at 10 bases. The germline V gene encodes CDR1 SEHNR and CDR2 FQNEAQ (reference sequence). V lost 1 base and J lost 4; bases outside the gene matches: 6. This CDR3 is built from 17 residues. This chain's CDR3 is CASSLEASGGFTGELFF. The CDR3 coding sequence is TGTGCCAGCAGCTTAGAGGCTAGCGGGGGCTTCACCGGGGAGCTGTTTTTT. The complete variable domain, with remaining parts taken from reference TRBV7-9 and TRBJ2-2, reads DTGVSQNPRHKITKRGQNVTFRCDPISEHNRLYWYRQTLGQGPEFLTYFQNEAQLEKSRLLSDRFSAERPKGSFSTLEIQRTEQGDSAMYLCASSLEASGGFTGELFFGEGSRLTVL.

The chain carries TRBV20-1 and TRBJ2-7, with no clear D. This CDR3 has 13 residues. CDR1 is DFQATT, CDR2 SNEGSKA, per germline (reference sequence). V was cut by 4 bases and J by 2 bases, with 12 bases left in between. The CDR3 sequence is CSATLTETYEQYF. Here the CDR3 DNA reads TGCAGTGCTACGTTAACAGAGACCTACGAGCAGTACTTC.

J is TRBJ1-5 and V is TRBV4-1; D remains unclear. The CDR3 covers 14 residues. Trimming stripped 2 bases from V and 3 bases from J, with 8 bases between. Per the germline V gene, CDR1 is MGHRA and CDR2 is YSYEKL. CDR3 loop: CASSQTDLNQPQHF. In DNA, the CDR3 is TGCGCCAGCAGCCAAACAGATCTCAATCAGCCCCAGCATTTT.

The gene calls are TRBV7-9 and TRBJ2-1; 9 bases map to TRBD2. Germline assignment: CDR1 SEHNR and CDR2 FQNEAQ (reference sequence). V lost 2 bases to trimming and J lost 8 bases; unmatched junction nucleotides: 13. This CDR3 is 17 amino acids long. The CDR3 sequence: CASSLYLAGAGVDEQFF. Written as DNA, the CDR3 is TGTGCCAGCAGCTTATACTTAGCGGGAGCCGGGGTAGATGAGCAGTTCTTC. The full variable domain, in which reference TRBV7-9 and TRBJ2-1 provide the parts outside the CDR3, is DTGVSQNPRHKITKRGQNVTFRCDPISEHNRLYWYRQTLGQGPEFLTYFQNEAQLEKSRLLSDRFSAERPKGSFSTLEIQRTEQGDSAMYLCASSLYLAGAGVDEQFFGPGTRLTVL.

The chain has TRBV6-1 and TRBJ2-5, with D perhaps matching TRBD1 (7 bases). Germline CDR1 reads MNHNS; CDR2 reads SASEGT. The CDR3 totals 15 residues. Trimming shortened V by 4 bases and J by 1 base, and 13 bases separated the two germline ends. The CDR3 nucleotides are TGTGCCAGCAGTGGGACTCAGGGGGGCCAAGAGACCCAGTACTTC. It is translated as CASSGTQGGQETQYF.

CDR3 DNA: TGTGCCAGCTCCATCTCTAAAAGCACTGAAGCTTTCTTT. Encoded protein: CASSISKSTEAFF. V gene TRBV27 combines with J gene TRBJ1-1; D is uncertain. The CDR3 is 13 amino acids. Germline values: CDR1 MNHEY, CDR2 SMNVEV (reference sequence). V lost 8 bases to trimming and J lost 4 bases, with 14 bases between them.

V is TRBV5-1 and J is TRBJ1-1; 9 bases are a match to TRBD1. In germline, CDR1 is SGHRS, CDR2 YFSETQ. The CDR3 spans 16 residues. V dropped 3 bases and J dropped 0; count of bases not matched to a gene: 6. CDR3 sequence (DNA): TGCGCCAGCAGCTCGGGGGGACAGGGCGTGAACACTGAAGCTTTCTTT. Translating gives CASSSGGQGVNTEAFF.

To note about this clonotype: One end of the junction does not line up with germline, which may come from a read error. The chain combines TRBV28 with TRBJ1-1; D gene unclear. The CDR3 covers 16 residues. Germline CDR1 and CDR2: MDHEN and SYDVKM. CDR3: CASRSIRMARITKAFF. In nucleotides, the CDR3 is TGTGCCAGCAGGAGTATTAGGATGGCGAGAATCACTAAAGCTTTCTTT.

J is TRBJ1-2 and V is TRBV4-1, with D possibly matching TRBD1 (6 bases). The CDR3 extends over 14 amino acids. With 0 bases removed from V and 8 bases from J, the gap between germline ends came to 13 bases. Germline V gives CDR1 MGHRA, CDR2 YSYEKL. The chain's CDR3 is CASSQEWTVRGYTF. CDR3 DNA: TGCGCCAGCAGCCAAGAGTGGACAGTCCGGGGCTACACCTTC.

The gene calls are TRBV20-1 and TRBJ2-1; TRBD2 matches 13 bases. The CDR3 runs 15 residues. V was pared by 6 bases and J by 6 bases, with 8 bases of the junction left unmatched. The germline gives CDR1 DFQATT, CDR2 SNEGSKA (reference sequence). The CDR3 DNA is TGCAGTGCCTTTGAACTAGCGGGAGGGGTCAATGAGCAGTTCTTC. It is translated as CSAFELAGGVNEQFF.